A selection of T cell receptor beta chains follows, all from one sample in a study of identical twins. From the 5' RACE reads, TCRdb called clonotypes with MiXCR, one entry per CDR3 protein. This repertoire shows about 660,000 distinct CDR3 sequences, under 9% found once; its top ten account for 0.98%. This sample was also put to use in a study of yellow fever vaccine responses in identical twins.

The sample was PBMCs. These receptors were obtained from a woman in her late teens or twenties in good health. Each CDR3 is given with its conserved first and last residue. A D gene is named only where the DNA matches it firmly. The size of a clone is reported for some rows only, either as once, few or many, or as a class for expanded clones.

D: -
V: TRBV12-3/TRBV12-4
J: TRBJ2-1
size: many
CDR3: CASSPPGTEYYNEQFF
DNA: TGTGCCAGCAGTCCACCCGGGACGGAATATTACAATGAGCAGTTCTTC

D: -
V: TRBV2
J: TRBJ2-5
size: -
CDR3: CASRRSGTRYQETQYF
DNA: TGTGCCAGCAGGAGGTCGGGGACACGGTACCAAGAGACCCAGTACTTC

D: TRBD1
V: TRBV4-3
J: TRBJ2-1
size: few
CDR3: CASSQDRTGGSYNEQFF
DNA: TGCGCCAGCAGCCAAGATAGGACAGGGGGGTCCTACAATGAGCAGTTCTTC

D: TRBD1
V: TRBV5-1
J: TRBJ1-5
size: many
CDR3: CASSLGTGPSNQPQHF
DNA: TGCGCCAGCAGCTTGGGGACAGGGCCTAGCAATCAGCCCCAGCATTTT

D: TRBD2
V: TRBV7-8
J: TRBJ2-1
size: -
CDR3: CASSTQTSGRATYHNEQFF
DNA: TGTGCCAGCAGCACACAGACTAGCGGGAGGGCTACGTACCACAATGAGCAGTTCTTC

D: -
V: TRBV7-2
J: TRBJ1-4
size: many
CDR3: CASSSTGNGEKLFF
DNA: TGTGCCAGCAGCTCGACCGGGAATGGGGAAAAACTGTTTTTT

D: TRBD1
V: TRBV7-2
J: TRBJ2-3
size: many
CDR3: CASSLAGQGAGDTQYF
DNA: TGTGCCAGCAGCTTAGCCGGACAGGGGGCAGGAGATACGCAGTATTTT

D: TRBD1
V: TRBV5-5
J: TRBJ2-2
size: few
CDR3: CASAQGANTGELFF
DNA: TGTGCCAGCGCACAGGGGGCAAACACCGGGGAGCTGTTTTTT

D: -
V: TRBV7-9
J: TRBJ2-7
size: -
CDR3: CASSPGLLNEQYF
DNA: TGTGCCAGCAGCCCGGGACTGCTGAACGAGCAGTACTTC

D: TRBD2
V: TRBV5-6
J: TRBJ2-1
size: -
CDR3: CASSSLARDYNEQFF
DNA: TGTGCCAGCAGCTCACTAGCGAGAGACTACAATGAGCAGTTCTTC

D: -
V: TRBV28
J: TRBJ1-4
size: -
CDR3: CASSSARSSHEKLFF
DNA: TGTGCCAGCAGTTCCGCTCGGTCTTCTCATGAAAAACTGTTTTTT

D: TRBD1
V: TRBV7-9
J: TRBJ2-7
size: -
CDR3: CASSLDRGSHEQYF
DNA: TGTGCCAGCAGCTTAGACAGGGGGTCCCACGAGCAGTACTTC

D: TRBD2
V: TRBV28
J: TRBJ2-3
size: many
CDR3: CASSPAGENPTDTQYF
DNA: TGTGCCAGCAGCCCGGCGGGGGAGAACCCCACAGATACGCAGTATTTT

D: -
V: TRBV29-1
J: TRBJ2-1
size: many
CDR3: CSAVSGEQFF
DNA: TGCAGCGCCGTCTCCGGTGAGCAGTTCTTC

D: TRBD2
V: TRBV11-1
J: TRBJ2-1
size: -
CDR3: CASLSGRSESTKYNEQFF
DNA: TGTGCCAGCCTTAGCGGGAGGAGCGAAAGTACCAAATACAATGAGCAGTTCTTC

D: -
V: TRBV7-2
J: TRBJ2-3
size: few
CDR3: CASSLDFRVHTQYF
DNA: TGTGCCAGCAGCTTAGATTTTCGGGTACATACGCAGTATTTT

D: -
V: TRBV11-2
J: TRBJ2-3
size: -
CDR3: CASSFRNIDRTSSTDTQYF
DNA: TGTGCCAGCAGCTTTCGTAACATCGACCGAACCTCCTCCACAGATACGCAGTATTTT

D: -
V: TRBV12-3/TRBV12-4
J: TRBJ2-7
size: many
CDR3: CATSGILGEQYF
DNA: TGTGCCACCTCCGGGATATTGGGCGAGCAGTACTTC

D: TRBD1
V: TRBV12-3/TRBV12-4
J: TRBJ2-5
size: many
CDR3: CASSRQGAYETQYF
DNA: TGTGCCAGCAGTCGACAGGGGGCGTATGAGACCCAGTACTTC

D: -
V: TRBV20-1
J: TRBJ2-7
size: -
CDR3: CSARAAEAGYEQYF
DNA: TGCAGTGCTAGAGCTGCTGAAGCAGGGTACGAGCAGTACTTC

D: -
V: TRBV21-1
J: TRBJ2-7
size: few
CDR3: CARGTGYYEQYF
DNA: TGTGCCAGGGGGACAGGGTACTACGAGCAGTACTTC

D: -
V: TRBV20-1
J: TRBJ2-3
size: few
CDR3: CSARVLEDTQYF
DNA: TGCAGTGCTAGAGTGCTGGAAGATACGCAGTATTTT

D: -
V: TRBV24-1
J: TRBJ2-2
size: -
CDR3: CATRGSGPYNTGELFF
DNA: TGTGCCACGCGGGGCTCGGGACCTTATAACACCGGGGAGCTGTTTTTT

D: TRBD2
V: TRBV7-2
J: TRBJ2-1
size: few
CDR3: CASSLKERGSYNEQFF
DNA: TGTGCCAGCAGCTTAAAGGAGCGGGGCTCCTACAATGAGCAGTTCTTC

D: TRBD2
V: TRBV7-2
J: TRBJ2-1
size: few
CDR3: CASSLSSGGSYNEQFF
DNA: TGTGCCAGCAGCTTATCTAGCGGGGGTTCCTACAATGAGCAGTTCTTC

D: -
V: TRBV29-1
J: TRBJ1-5
size: -
CDR3: CSARDTNQPQHF
DNA: TGCAGCGCCCGGGACACTAATCAGCCCCAGCATTTT

D: -
V: TRBV28
J: TRBJ2-3
size: few
CDR3: CASNRGLGTDTQYF
DNA: TGTGCCAGCAATCGGGGGCTGGGGACAGATACGCAGTATTTT

D: TRBD2
V: TRBV2
J: TRBJ2-5
size: -
CDR3: CASSSGLAGGGETQYF
DNA: TGTGCCAGCAGTAGCGGACTAGCGGGAGGCGGAGAGACCCAGTACTTC

D: TRBD2
V: TRBV7-6
J: TRBJ2-7
size: -
CDR3: CASSFAGTSGFSYEQYF
DNA: TGTGCCAGCAGCTTCGCCGGGACTAGCGGCTTCTCCTACGAGCAGTACTTC

D: TRBD1
V: TRBV18
J: TRBJ2-2
size: few
CDR3: CASSPGQVGTGELFF
DNA: TGTGCCAGCTCTCCAGGACAGGTTGGGACCGGGGAGCTGTTTTTT